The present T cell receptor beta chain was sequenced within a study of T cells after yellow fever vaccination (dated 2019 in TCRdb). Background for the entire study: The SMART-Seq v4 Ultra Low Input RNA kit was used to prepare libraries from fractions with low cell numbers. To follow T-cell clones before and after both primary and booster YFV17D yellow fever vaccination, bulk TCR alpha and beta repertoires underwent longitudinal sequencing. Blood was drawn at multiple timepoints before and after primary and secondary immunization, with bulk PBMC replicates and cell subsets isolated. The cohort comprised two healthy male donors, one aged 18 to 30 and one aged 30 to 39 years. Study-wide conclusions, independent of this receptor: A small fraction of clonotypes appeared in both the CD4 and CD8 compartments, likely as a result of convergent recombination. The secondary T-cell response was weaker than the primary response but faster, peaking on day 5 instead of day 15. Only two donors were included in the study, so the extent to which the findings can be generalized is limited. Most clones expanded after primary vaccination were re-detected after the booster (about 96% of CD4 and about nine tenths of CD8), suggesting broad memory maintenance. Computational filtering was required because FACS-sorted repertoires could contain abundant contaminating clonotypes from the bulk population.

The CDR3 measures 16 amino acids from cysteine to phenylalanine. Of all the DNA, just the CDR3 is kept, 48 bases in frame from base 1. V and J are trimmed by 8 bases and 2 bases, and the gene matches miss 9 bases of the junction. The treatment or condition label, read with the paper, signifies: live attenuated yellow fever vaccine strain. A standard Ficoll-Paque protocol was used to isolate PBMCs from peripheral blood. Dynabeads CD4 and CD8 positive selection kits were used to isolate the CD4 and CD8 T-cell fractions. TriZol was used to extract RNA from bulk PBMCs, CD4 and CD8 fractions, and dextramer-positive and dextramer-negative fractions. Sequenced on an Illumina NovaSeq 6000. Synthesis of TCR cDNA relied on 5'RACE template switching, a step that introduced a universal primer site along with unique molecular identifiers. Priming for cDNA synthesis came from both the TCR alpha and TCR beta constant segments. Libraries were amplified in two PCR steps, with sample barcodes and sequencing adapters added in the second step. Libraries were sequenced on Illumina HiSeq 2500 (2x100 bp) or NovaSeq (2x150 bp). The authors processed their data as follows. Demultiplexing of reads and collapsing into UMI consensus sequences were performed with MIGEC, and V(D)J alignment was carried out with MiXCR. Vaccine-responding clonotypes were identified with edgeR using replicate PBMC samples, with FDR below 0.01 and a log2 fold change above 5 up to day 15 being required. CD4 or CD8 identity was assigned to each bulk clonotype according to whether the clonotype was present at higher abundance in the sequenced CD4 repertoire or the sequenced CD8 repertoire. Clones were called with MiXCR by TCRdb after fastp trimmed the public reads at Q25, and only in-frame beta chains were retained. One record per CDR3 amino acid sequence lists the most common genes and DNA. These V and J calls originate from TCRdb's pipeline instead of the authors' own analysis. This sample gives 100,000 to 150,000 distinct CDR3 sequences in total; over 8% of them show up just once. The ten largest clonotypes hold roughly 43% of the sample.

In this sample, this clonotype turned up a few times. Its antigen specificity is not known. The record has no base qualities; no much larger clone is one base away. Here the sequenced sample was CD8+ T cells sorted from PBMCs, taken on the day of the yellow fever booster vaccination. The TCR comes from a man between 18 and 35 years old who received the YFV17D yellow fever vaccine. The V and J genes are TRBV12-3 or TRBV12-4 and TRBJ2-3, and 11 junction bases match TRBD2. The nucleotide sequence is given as TGTGCCAGCCGATACCGACTAGCGGGGAACACAGATACGCAGTATTTT. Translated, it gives CASRYRLAGNTDTQYF.